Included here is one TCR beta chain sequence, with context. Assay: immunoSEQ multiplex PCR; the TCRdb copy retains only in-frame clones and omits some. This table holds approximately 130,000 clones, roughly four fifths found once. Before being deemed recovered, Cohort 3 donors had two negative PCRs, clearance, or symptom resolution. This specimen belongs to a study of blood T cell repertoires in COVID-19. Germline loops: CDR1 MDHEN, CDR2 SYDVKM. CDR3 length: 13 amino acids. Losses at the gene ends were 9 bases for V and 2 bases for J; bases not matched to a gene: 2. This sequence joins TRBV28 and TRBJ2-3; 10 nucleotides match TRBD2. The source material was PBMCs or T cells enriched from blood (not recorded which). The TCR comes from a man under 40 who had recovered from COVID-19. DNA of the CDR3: TGTGCCAGTCTAGCGGGAGTCACAGATACGCAGTATTTT. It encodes CASLAGVTDTQYF.